This entry lists 28 T cell receptor beta chains sequenced from one sample in a study of regulatory T cells in long-lasting Graves disease. Time point of the sample: newly diagnosed GD, antithyroid drugs for less than 3 months. PBMCs were the source of the RNA used for TCR sequencing. According to the study, TCR beta libraries were built with iRepertoire HTBI primers and CDR3-region Arm-PCR. TCRdb used MiXCR to reprocess the multiplex PCR reads, holding one entry per CDR3 protein. The table lists 300,000 to 400,000 distinct CDR3 sequences, 15% to 19% of them singletons. Sequencing was performed on peripheral blood mononuclear cells (PBMCs), taken at new diagnosis, from a patient treated with antithyroid drugs. The receptors were sampled from a female donor with Graves disease.

This clonotype has at least ten counts. The rearrangement joins TRBV24-1 to TRBJ1-5; TRBD1 agrees at 9 bases. The length of the CDR3 is 16 residues. Trimming cost V 3 bases and J 6 bases; bases outside gene matches: 8. The germline V gene has CDR1 KGHDR and CDR2 SFDVKD. The chain's CDR3 is CATSDHRTGDAQPQHF. CDR3 coding DNA: TGTGCCACCAGTGATCATCGGACAGGGGATGCTCAGCCCCAGCATTTT.

The chain couples TRBV11-3 to TRBJ2-2; D is ambiguous. Germline CDR1 reads SGHNT; CDR2 reads YENEEA. The CDR3 totals 14 residues. Trimming removed 5 bases from V and 7 bases from J, with 14 bases in between. Here the CDR3 reads CASSPGSIDGELFF. CDR3 coding DNA: TGTGCCAGCAGCCCCGGGTCTATAGACGGGGAGCTGTTTTTT.

This clonotype was observed at least ten times. The chain is built from TRBV27 and TRBJ2-7; 9 positions agree with TRBD2. The germline V gene encodes CDR1 MNHEY and CDR2 SMNVEV (reference sequence). CDR3 length: 16 residues. Trimming removed 5 bases from V and 2 bases from J; junction bases left unmatched: 10. The CDR3 DNA follows: TGTGCCAGCAGTAACCCCCGTAGCGGGAGACCCTACGAGCAGTACTTC. Its protein product is CASSNPRSGRPYEQYF.

This clonotype was recorded at least ten times. This chain links TRBV20-1 with TRBJ2-1; 11 bases agree with TRBD2. The ends lost 1 base at V and 1 base at J; junction bases unmatched: 6. The CDR3 is made up of 17 amino acids. Germline CDR1 DFQATT, CDR2 SNEGSKA (reference sequence). The chain's CDR3 is CSARVTSGRTSYNEQFF. In nucleotides, the CDR3 is TGCAGTGCTAGAGTAACTAGCGGGAGAACATCCTACAATGAGCAGTTCTTC.

In this sample, this clonotype turned up a few times. The germline gene is not matched at one end of the junction; a read error may be the cause. This chain joins TRBV11-2 and TRBJ2-1; 8 bases are a match to TRBD2. The length of the CDR3 is 12 residues. The germline V gene encodes CDR1 SGHAT and CDR2 FQNNGV. The DNA for the CDR3 is TGTGCCGGCAGCCAAAGCGGGGGCGGATTGTTCTTC. Encoded protein: CAGSQSGGGLFF.

This clonotype was seen repeatedly, ten times or more. The chain is built from TRBV27 and TRBJ1-6; D call uncertain. Trimming cost V 2 bases and J 10 bases, with 12 bases left between them. This CDR3 is built from 14 residues. Germline loops: CDR1 MNHEY, CDR2 SMNVEV (reference sequence). This CDR3 reads CASSLAGFSSPLHF. CDR3 DNA sequence: TGTGCCAGCAGTTTAGCTGGTTTTAGCTCACCCCTCCACTTT.

This clonotype was seen at least ten times. The V gene is TRBV9, the J gene TRBJ1-1; possible D gene TRBD1, 6 bases. V dropped 2 bases and J dropped 11 bases, with 16 bases sitting between them. Germline V gene sequence: CDR1 SGDLS, CDR2 YYNGEE. The CDR3 runs 13 residues. This chain's CDR3 is CASSVQGRGNAFF. The CDR3 DNA is TGTGCCAGCAGCGTCCAGGGGCGCGGTAATGCTTTCTTT.

This clonotype was seen just once. A read error may be the cause here, since a much bigger clone is one base away. The chain recombines TRBV6-2 or TRBV6-3 with TRBJ1-5, with D unresolved. Germline CDR1 and CDR2: MNHEY and SVGEGT. The CDR3 runs to 14 residues. CDR3 sequence: CAGSESRWAEPQHF. CDR3 nucleotide sequence: TGCGCCGGCAGTGAGTCGCGGTGGGCAGAGCCCCAGCATTTT.

This clonotype was picked up many times. The chain employs TRBV20-1 and TRBJ1-4; a possible D gene is TRBD1 (6 bases). Germline-derived CDR1 and CDR2 are DFQATT and SNEGSKA (reference sequence). CDR3 length: 15 residues. Trimming shortened V by 1 base and J by 7 bases, and 16 bases separated the two germline ends. This chain's CDR3 is CSARALPDSPEKLFF. CDR3 DNA sequence: TGCAGTGCTAGAGCCCTCCCGGACAGCCCTGAAAAACTGTTTTTT.

The table lists this clonotype with a few counts. The V gene is TRBV4-1, the J gene TRBJ1-1; D uncertain. V lost 0 bases to trimming and J lost 10 bases, with 6 bases between them. Germline loops: CDR1 MGHRA, CDR2 YSYEKL. The CDR3 sequence is 11 residues long. CDR3 amino acids: CASSQEARAFF. CDR3 DNA sequence: TGCGCCAGCAGCCAAGAGGCGAGAGCTTTCTTT.

This clonotype was found many times. The rearrangement uses TRBV28 and TRBJ2-4; the D gene is possibly TRBD1 (5 bases). The germline V gene encodes CDR1 MDHEN and CDR2 SYDVKM. The CDR3 is made up of 12 amino acids. The V and J ends lost 2 bases and 6 bases respectively, with 5 bases between them. CDR3 sequence (DNA): TGTGCCAGCAGTTTACAGGGAAACATTCAGTACTTC. The encoded protein is CASSLQGNIQYF.

CDR3 DNA sequence: TGTGCCAGCAGCGTAGTGGACGGTAGCACAGATACGCAGTATTTT. It translates to CASSVVDGSTDTQYF. The V call is TRBV9, the J call TRBJ2-3; D is uncertain. The germline V and J ends were trimmed by 0 bases and 0 bases, with 8 bases remaining between them. Germline-derived CDR1 and CDR2 are SGDLS and YYNGEE. The CDR3 has 15 residues.

There are a few counts of this clonotype. V and J are TRBV7-9 and TRBJ2-7; the D gene is possibly TRBD1 (6 bases). This CDR3 comprises 14 residues. Germline V gene data show CDR1 as SEHNR and CDR2 as FQNEAQ (reference sequence). V dropped 2 bases and J dropped 3 bases, with 11 bases sitting between them. CDR3 residues: CASSLRQGLYEQYF. The DNA for the CDR3 is TGTGCCAGCAGCTTAAGGCAGGGGCTCTACGAGCAGTACTTC.

This clonotype was recorded at least ten times. This chain uses TRBV2 with TRBJ1-1; TRBD1 matches at 9 bases. This CDR3 is built from 16 residues. Losses at the gene ends were 3 bases for V and 3 bases for J; bases not matched to a gene: 8. In germline, CDR1 is SNHLY, CDR2 FYNNEI. CDR3 sequence: CASSDSLRQGDTEAFF. The DNA for the CDR3 is TGTGCCAGCAGTGACAGCCTCCGACAGGGGGACACTGAAGCTTTCTTT.

This clonotype was seen at least ten times. The chain carries TRBV6-5 and TRBJ1-1; no clear D. Trimming took off 2 bases at V and 4 bases at J, with 14 bases between the two ends. The CDR3 extends over 15 amino acids. Germline CDR1 and CDR2: MNHEY and SVGAGI. This CDR3 is CASSYAGTLSTEAFF. The CDR3 nucleotides read TGTGCCAGCAGTTACGCGGGCACCTTGAGCACTGAAGCTTTCTTT.

This clonotype was observed at least ten times. V is TRBV7-3 and J is TRBJ1-2; 7 nucleotides align to TRBD1. The CDR3 is made up of 15 amino acids. V dropped 0 bases and J dropped 1; count of bases not matched to a gene: 2. Germline V CDR1 and CDR2: SGHTA, FQGTGA. Here the CDR3 reads CASSLTGGINYGYTF. CDR3 DNA: TGTGCCAGCAGCTTAACAGGGGGCATTAACTATGGCTACACCTTC. The full variable domain, rest sourced from reference TRBV7-3 and TRBJ1-2, is GAGVSQTPSNKVTEKGKYVELRCDPISGHTALYWYRQSLGQGPEFLIYFQGTGAADDSGLPNDRFFAVRPEGSVSTLKIQRTERGDSAVYLCASSLTGGINYGYTFGSGTRLTVV.

Comments on this clonotype: This clone may be a read error of a much larger clone one base away. No conserved phenylalanine or tryptophan is present at the end of the CDR3, so a read error is the likely explanation. The chain combines TRBV12-5 with TRBJ1-5, with D hard to call. V shed 8 bases and J shed 8 bases, with 16 bases lying between them. From germline, CDR1 is LGHNT and CDR2 FRNRAP. The CDR3 contains 13 residues. CDR3 in DNA: TGTGCTAGTCTGGAGGGAGGGCTGAAGCCCCAGCATCTT. It is translated as CASLEGGLKPQHL.

This clonotype showed up many times. This sequence joins TRBV5-1 and TRBJ2-1; the D call may be TRBD1 or TRBD2 (5 bases each). Trimming took off 4 bases at V and 11 bases at J, with 19 bases between the two ends. Germline V lookup: CDR1 SGHRS, CDR2 YFSETQ. The CDR3 sequence is 14 residues long. As DNA, the CDR3 is TGCGCCAGCAGCCCCGGATCGTTGGGGGAGCAGCAGTTCTTC. Amino acid sequence: CASSPGSLGEQQFF.

Ten or more counts support this clonotype. This rearrangement joins TRBV6-1 to TRBJ1-5; D possibly corresponds to TRBD1 (6 bases). V dropped 3 bases and J dropped 5 bases, with 11 bases sitting between them. This CDR3 has 14 amino acids. The germline V gene has CDR1 MNHNS and CDR2 SASEGT. The chain's CDR3 is CASSDGGAYQPQHF. DNA for the CDR3: TGTGCCAGCAGTGACGGGGGGGCTTATCAGCCCCAGCATTTT.

This clonotype showed up many times. This chain links TRBV6-1 with TRBJ1-1; a possible D gene is TRBD1 (5 bases). The V end was cut by 3 bases, the J end by 4 bases, with 12 bases between. The germline V gene encodes CDR1 MNHNS and CDR2 SASEGT. The CDR3 is made up of 14 amino acids. The DNA for the CDR3 is TGTGCCAGCAGTGAGGGGACGGCCCTCACTGAAGCTTTCTTT. It is translated as CASSEGTALTEAFF.

This clonotype was detected many times. This chain connects TRBV7-2 to TRBJ2-2, with unresolved D. V was trimmed by 5 bases and J by 5 bases, leaving 6 bases between them. Germline assignment: CDR1 SGHTA and CDR2 FQGNSA. CDR3 size: 12 residues. The CDR3 here is CASSRMTGELFF. Written as DNA, the CDR3 is TGTGCCAGCAGCCGGATGACCGGGGAGCTGTTTTTT.

This clonotype was counted ten times or more. The V and J genes are TRBV5-1 and TRBJ1-1; unclear D gene. This CDR3 spans 15 amino acids. CDR1 is SGHRS and CDR2 is YFSETQ in the germline V gene. V lost 2 bases and J lost 0, with 11 bases in between. CDR3: CASSLDTYVNTEAFF. DNA for the CDR3: TGCGCCAGCAGCTTAGACACGTACGTGAACACTGAAGCTTTCTTT.

This clonotype was recorded a few times. The rearrangement joins TRBV6-4 to TRBJ1-4; D uncertain. CDR1 MRHNA and CDR2 SNTAGT come from the germline V gene. Deletions cut 10 bases from V and 3 bases from J, with 12 bases between. This CDR3 has 13 residues. CDR3 sequence (DNA): TGTGCCACCGGACGCCGGGCTAATGAAAAACTGTTTTTT. Its protein is CATGRRANEKLFF.

The sample holds many counts of this clonotype. The chain has TRBV12-3 or TRBV12-4 and TRBJ2-1, with 15 nucleotides matching TRBD2. This CDR3 spans 20 amino acids. J lost 7 bases, V lost 6 bases, and 19 bases had no gene match. The DNA for the CDR3 is TGTGCCAGCAGCCGATCTCGGAGAGGACTAGCGGGAGGGCCGTTAAATGAGCAGTTCTTC. Translation gives CASSRSRRGLAGGPLNEQFF.

This clonotype was recorded at least ten times. The rearrangement joins TRBV7-2 to TRBJ2-5; D may be TRBD2 (7 bases). The V gene lost 1 base and the J gene lost 5 bases, with 17 bases spanning the gap. The CDR3 runs 16 residues. Germline CDR1 SGHTA, CDR2 FQGNSA. In DNA, the CDR3 is TGTGCCAGCAGCTTAGGCCAGGGGCGGGAGAGGGAGACCCAGTACTTC. It is translated as CASSLGQGRERETQYF.

This clonotype was observed many times. The CDR3 sequence is CASSGMPSGYTF. The CDR3 DNA sequence: TGTGCCAGCAGCGGGATGCCGAGTGGCTACACCTTC. The chain has TRBV12-3 or TRBV12-4 and TRBJ1-2; D is ambiguous. This CDR3 spans 12 amino acids. Trimming left V 6 bases short and J 7 bases short, with 12 bases between.

This chain links TRBV2 with TRBJ2-1; 7 positions match TRBD1. Germline V gives CDR1 SNHLY, CDR2 FYNNEI. The V segment lost 4 bases and the J segment 1 base; nucleotides outside the gene matches: 7. The CDR3 is 16 residues long. This CDR3 is CASSGWAGGSYNEQFF. The CDR3 nucleotides read TGTGCCAGCAGTGGATGGGCAGGGGGTTCCTACAATGAGCAGTTCTTC.

This clonotype was seen many times. The chain joins TRBV12-3 or TRBV12-4 to TRBJ1-2; the D gene is possibly TRBD1 (5 bases). This CDR3 comprises 13 residues. The germline V and J ends were trimmed by 6 bases and 3 bases, with 11 bases remaining between them. CDR3 coding DNA: TGTGCCAGCAGCTTGGGGCAGCACTATGGCTACACCTTC. This translates into CASSLGQHYGYTF.